The source of this T cell receptor (beta chain) is a study of CD8+ T cells in alopecia areata. Study findings and constraints: Clonality in lesional scalp, especially alopecia totalis/universalis, exceeded that of normal scalp.

CDR1 and CDR2 from the germline V gene are NNHDY and SYVADS. This CDR3 is built from 13 residues. Comment on this clone: Its matching antigen is unknown. Mouse germline and gene names are used. The CDR3 end is not reached by the read, which stops 4 residues before it; the germline J gene fills it in.

Markers including CD4, CD8alpha, NKG2D and NKG2ACE guided sorting of pooled cutaneous lymph node cells. Reverse transcription of extracted RNA yielded cDNA, which provided the sequencing template. Profiled with immunoSEQ multiplex PCR; TCRdb holds only in-frame clones, not every one. The sample includes approximately 19,000 clones, none of them occurring once. The chain carries TRBV13-3 and TRBJ1-1; 7 nucleotides agree with TRBD1. The receptor comes from a C3H/HeJ mouse with alopecia areata. The strain is characterized by the MHC haplotype H2-k. The sample consisted of CD8+ T cells sorted from a lymph node. CDR3 in amino acids: CASTPPGGTEVFF. Incomplete CDR3 DNA: TGTGCCAGCACCCCGCCAGGGGGAACA.